This T cell receptor (beta chain) stems from a study of blood T cell repertoires in COVID-19. Study-wide background: Whether acute or convalescent, the COVID-19 samples came from the United States, Italy and Spain. Sources were T cells, B-cell-depleted T cells, or PBMCs; the material itself was cDNA or gDNA.

The ends were cut back, 2 bases at V and 4 bases at J, with 14 bases in the middle. The CDR3 sequence is 15 residues long. The protocol was immunoSEQ multiplex PCR, while the TCRdb copy is restricted to in-frame clones and leaves out a portion. The sample carries around 200,000 clones, around 89% recorded once. Which cohort a participant joined came from the clinical history participants gave. The V call is TRBV23-1, the J call TRBJ1-2; D is ambiguous. TRBV23-1 is annotated as an ORF whose role is uncertain. Material for sequencing was PBMCs or T cells enriched from blood (not recorded which). The sequence derives from a woman aged 25-40 years who had recovered from COVID-19. The CDR3 nucleotides read TGCGCCAGCAGTCAAGGTAGGTGGCGCGGCTATGGCTACACCTTC. Translated, it gives CASSQGRWRGYGYTF.